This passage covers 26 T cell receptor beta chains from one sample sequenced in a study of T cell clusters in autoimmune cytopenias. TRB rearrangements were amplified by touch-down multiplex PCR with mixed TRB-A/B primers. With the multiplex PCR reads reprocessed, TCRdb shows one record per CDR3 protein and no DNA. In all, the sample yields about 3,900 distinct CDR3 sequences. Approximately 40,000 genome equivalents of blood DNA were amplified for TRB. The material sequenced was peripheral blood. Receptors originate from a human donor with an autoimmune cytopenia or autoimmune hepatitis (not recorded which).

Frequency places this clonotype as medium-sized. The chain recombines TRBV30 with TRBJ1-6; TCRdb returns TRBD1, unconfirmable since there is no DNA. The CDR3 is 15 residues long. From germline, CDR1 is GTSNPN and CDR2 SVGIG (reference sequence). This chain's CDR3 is CAWSVVGGAGSPLHF.

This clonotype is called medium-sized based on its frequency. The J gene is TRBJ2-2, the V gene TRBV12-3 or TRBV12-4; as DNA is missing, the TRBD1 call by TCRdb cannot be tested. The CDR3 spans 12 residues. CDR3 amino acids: CASSQGTGELFF.

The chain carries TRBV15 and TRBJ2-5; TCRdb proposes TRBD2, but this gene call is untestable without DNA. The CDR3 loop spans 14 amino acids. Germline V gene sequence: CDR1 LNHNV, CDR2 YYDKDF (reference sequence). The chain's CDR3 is CATSRELAGETQYF.

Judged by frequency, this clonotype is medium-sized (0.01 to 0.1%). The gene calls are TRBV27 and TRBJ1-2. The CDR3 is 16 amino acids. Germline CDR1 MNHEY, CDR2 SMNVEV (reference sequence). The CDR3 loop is CASSYSRRSGSYGYTF.

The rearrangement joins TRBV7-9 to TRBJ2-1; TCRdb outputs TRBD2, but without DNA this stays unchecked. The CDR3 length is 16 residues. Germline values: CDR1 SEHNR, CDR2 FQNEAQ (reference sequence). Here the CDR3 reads CASSSGLAGVYNEQFF.

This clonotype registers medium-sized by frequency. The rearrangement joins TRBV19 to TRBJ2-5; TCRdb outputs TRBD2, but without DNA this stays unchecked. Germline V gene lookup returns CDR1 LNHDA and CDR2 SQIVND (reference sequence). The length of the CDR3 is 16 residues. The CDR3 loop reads CASSMVSGVWQETQYF. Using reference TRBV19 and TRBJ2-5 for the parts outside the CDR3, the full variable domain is DGGITQSPKYLFRKEGQNVTLSCEQNLNHDAMYWYRQDPGQGLRLIYYSQIVNDFQKGDIAEGYSVSREKKESFPLTVTSAQKNPTAFYLCASSMVSGVWQETQYFGPGTRLLVL.

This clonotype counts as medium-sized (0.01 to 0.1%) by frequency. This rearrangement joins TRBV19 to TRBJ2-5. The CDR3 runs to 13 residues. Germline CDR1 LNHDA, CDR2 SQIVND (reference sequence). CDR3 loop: CASSIARLETQYF.

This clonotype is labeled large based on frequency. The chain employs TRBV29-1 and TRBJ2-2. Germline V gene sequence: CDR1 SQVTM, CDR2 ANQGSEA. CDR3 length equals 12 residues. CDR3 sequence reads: CSVTLNTGELFF.

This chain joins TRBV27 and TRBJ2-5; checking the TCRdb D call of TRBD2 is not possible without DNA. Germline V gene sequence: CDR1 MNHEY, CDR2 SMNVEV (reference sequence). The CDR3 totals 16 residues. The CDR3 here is CASSLLGLAGEETQYF.

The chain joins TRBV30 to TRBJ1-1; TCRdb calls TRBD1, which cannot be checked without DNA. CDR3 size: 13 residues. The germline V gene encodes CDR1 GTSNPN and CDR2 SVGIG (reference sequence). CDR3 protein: CAWGGTANTEAFF.

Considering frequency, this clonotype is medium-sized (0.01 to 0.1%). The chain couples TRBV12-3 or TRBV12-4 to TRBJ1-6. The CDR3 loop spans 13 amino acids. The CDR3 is CASRESYNSPLHF.

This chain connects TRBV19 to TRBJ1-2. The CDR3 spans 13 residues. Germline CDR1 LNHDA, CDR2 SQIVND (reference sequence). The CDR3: CASGEAGTYGYTF.

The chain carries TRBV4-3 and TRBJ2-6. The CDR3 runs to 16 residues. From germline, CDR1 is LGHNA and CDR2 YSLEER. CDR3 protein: CASSQTPEDGANVLTF.

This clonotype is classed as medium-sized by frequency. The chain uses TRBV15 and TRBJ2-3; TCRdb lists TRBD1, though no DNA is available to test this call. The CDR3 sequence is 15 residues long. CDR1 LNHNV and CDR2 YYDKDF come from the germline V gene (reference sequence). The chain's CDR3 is CATSPGQGLTDTQYF.

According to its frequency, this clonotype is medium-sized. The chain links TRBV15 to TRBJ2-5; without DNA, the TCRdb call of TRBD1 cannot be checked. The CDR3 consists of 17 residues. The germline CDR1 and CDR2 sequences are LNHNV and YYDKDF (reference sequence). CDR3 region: CATSRLRDRDPQETQYF.

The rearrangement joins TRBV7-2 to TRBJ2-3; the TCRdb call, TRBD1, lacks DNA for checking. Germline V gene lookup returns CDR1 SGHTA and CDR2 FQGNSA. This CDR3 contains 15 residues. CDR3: CASSLDGIGTDTQYF.

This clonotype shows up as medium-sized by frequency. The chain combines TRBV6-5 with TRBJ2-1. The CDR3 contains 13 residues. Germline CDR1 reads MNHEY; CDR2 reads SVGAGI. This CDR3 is CASSYKLAYEQFF.

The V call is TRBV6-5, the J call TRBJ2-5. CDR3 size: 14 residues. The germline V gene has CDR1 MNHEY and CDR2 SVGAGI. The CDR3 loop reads CASSSRGVPETQYF.

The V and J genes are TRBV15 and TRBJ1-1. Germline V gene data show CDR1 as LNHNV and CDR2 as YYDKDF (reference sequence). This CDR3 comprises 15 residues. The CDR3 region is CATSRDWRVNTEAFF.

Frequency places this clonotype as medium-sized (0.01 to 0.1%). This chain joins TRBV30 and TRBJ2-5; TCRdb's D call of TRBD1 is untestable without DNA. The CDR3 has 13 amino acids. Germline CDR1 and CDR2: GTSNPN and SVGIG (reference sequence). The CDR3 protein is CAWKQGAGETQYF.

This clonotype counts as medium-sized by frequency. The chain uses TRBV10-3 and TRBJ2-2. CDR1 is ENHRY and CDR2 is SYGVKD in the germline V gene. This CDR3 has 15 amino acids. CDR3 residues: CAISESRGNTGELFF.

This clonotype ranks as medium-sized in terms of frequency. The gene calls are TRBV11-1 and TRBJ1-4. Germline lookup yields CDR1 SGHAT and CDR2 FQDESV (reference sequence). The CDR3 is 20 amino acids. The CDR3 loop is CASSSGALDAVARGNEKLFF.

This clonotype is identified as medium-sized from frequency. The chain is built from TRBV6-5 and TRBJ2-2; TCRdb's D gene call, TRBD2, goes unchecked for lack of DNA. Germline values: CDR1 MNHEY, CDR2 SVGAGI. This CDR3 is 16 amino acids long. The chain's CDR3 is CASSLPWPSGPGELFF.

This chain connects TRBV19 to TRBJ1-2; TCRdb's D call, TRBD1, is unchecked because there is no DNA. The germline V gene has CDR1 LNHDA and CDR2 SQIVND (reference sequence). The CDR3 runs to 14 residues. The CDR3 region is CAIQTGGKTYGYTF.

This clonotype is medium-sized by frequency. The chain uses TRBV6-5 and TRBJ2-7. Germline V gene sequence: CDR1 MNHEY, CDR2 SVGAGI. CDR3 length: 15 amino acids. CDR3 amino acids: CASSYSTIRGGEQYF.

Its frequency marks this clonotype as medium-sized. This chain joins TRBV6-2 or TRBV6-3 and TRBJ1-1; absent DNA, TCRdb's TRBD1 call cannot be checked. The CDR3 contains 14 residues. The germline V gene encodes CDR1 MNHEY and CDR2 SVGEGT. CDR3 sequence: CASNPGQGNTEAFF.